This T cell receptor (beta chain) was retrieved from a study of siplizumab effects on memory and regulatory T cells. Repertoires were generated with immunoSEQ multiplex PCR, while TCRdb's copy carries only in-frame clones and drops some. The table records about 120,000 clones, over 85% of them present only once. The CDR3 extends over 16 amino acids. Germline values: CDR1 SNHLY, CDR2 FYNNEI. The ends lost 0 bases at V and 6 bases at J; junction bases unmatched: 3. The genes are TRBV2 and TRBJ1-6, with TRBD1 identical over 9 bases. The receptor's source is a human donor in good health. Sequenced material: non-Treg CD4+ T cells sorted from blood. The CDR3 region is CASSEAGTGINSPLHF. For the CDR3, the DNA is TGTGCCAGCAGTGAAGCTGGGACAGGGATTAATTCACCCCTCCACTTT.